The entry below describes one T cell receptor beta chain. The antigen is not known. The data stem from a study of T-cell memory formation after mild COVID-19. As for the study in general: Among the donors, TCR clusters were largely specific to each donor. Study-level points and caveats: Contracting clones from day 15 to 85 showed balanced CD4/CD8; later expanders favored CD4+.

Amplification by 5'RACE using constant-segment primers produced TCR alpha and TCR beta cDNA libraries that carried sample barcodes and UMIs. Using its own MiXCR run on the 5' RACE reads, TCRdb lists one record per CDR3 protein. Of roughly 600,000 distinct CDR3 sequences in the sample, roughly 18% were seen once. The V end lost 3 bases, the J end lost 2 bases, and 17 bases lay between the germline ends. This CDR3 is built from 16 residues. CDR1 and CDR2 from the germline V gene are LNHNV and YYDKDF (reference sequence). This TCR was sampled from an adult woman who had mild COVID-19 (a few samples of this study predate the infection). Cell type and time point are not known. Input material: PBMCs or a T cell subset sorted from them (not recorded which). This rearrangement joins TRBV15 to TRBJ2-7; D possibly matches TRBD1 or TRBD2 (5 bases each). CDR3 sequence reads: CATSSPPGTGPYEQYF. As DNA, the CDR3 is TGTGCCACCAGCAGTCCCCCGGGGACCGGGCCCTACGAGCAGTACTTC.